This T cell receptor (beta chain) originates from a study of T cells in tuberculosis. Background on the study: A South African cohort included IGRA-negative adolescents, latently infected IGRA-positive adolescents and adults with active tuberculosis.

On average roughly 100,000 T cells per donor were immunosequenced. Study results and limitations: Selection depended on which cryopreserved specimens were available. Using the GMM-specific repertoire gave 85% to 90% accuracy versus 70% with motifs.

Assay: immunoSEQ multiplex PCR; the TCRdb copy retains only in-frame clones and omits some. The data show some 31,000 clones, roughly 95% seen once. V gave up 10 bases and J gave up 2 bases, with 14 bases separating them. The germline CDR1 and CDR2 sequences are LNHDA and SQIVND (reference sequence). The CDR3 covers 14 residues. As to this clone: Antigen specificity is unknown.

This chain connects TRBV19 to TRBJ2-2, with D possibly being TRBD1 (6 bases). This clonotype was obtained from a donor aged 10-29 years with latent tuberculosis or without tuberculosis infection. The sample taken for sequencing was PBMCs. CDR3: CATAWGPNTGELFF. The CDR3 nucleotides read TGTGCCACCGCCTGGGGGCCTAACACCGGGGAGCTGTTTTTT.